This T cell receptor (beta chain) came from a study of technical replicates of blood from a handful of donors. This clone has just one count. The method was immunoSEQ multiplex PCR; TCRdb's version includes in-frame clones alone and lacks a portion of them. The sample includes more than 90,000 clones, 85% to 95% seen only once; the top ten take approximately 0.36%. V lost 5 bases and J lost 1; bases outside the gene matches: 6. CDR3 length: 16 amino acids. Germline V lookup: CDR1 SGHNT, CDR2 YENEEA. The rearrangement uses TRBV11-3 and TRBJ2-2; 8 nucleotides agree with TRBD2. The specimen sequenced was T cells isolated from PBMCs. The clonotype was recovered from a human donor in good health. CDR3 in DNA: TGTGCCAGCAGCCCACGGACTAGCATGAACACCGGGGAGCTGTTTTTT. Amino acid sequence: CASSPRTSMNTGELFF.